These 8 T cell receptor beta chains were all obtained from the same sample, sequenced in a study of identical twins. TCRdb passed the 5' RACE reads through MiXCR, listing each CDR3 protein once. The sample lists more than 400,000 distinct CDR3 sequences, roughly 15% occurring once. These data are also associated with another study on yellow fever vaccine responses in identical twins.

Sequenced material: CD4+ T cells sorted from blood. The origin of the receptors is a young woman in good health.

The chain combines TRBV7-6 with TRBJ2-7; 7 nucleotides agree with TRBD2. The CDR3 sequence is 16 residues long. Germline V gene sequence: CDR1 SGHVS, CDR2 FNYEAQ. The junction had 5 bases not matched to a gene; V was cut back by 0 bases and J by 0 bases. CDR3 amino acids: CASSLALAASSYEQYF. DNA for the CDR3: TGTGCCAGCAGCTTAGCCCTAGCGGCTAGCTCCTACGAGCAGTACTTC.

This clonotype has more than one count but fewer than ten. This sequence joins TRBV3-1 and TRBJ2-5, with D unclear. V dropped 4 bases and J dropped 4 bases, with 19 bases sitting between them. This CDR3 region has 16 residues. CDR1 LGHDT and CDR2 YNNKEL come from the germline V gene (reference sequence). CDR3 DNA sequence: TGTGCCAGCAGCCGAAAACGGACCGCCGGCCGAGAGACCCAGTACTTC. This gives the protein CASSRKRTAGRETQYF.

The V and J genes are TRBV11-2 and TRBJ1-2; no clear D. The germline V gene encodes CDR1 SGHAT and CDR2 FQNNGV. This CDR3 spans 13 amino acids. Between the trimmed V and J ends, which lost 7 bases and 6 bases, there was a span of 15 bases. Here the CDR3 DNA reads TGTGCCAGCACCGGGAGGCAGATGCATGGCTACACCTTC. It translates to CASTGRQMHGYTF.

The chain links TRBV20-1 to TRBJ2-3; D is perhaps TRBD2 (5 bases). V was trimmed by 7 bases and J by 2 bases, leaving 22 bases between them. From germline, CDR1 is DFQATT and CDR2 SNEGSKA (reference sequence). The CDR3 loop spans 16 amino acids. CDR3 residues: CSGSVLTRKHTDTQYF. The CDR3 DNA reads as TGCAGTGGTAGCGTTTTGACGAGAAAGCACACAGATACGCAGTATTTT.

A note on this clonotype: The junction shows a germline mismatch at one end, possibly a read error. The chain combines TRBV12-3 or TRBV12-4 with TRBJ2-1, with 7 bases matching TRBD2. This CDR3 region has 15 residues. The CDR3 loop is CARSLSPGTKVEQFF. The CDR3, as DNA: TGTGCCAGGAGTTTAAGCCCCGGGACTAAGGTTGAGCAGTTCTTC.

This clonotype was detected only a few times. The gene calls are TRBV14 and TRBJ2-5; D is ambiguous. Germline lookup yields CDR1 SGHDN and CDR2 FVKESK. Trimming left V 0 bases short and J 4 bases short, with 9 bases between. The CDR3 has 14 amino acids. CDR3 in amino acids: CASSQDSGGETQYF. The CDR3 nucleotides read TGTGCCAGCAGCCAAGATTCCGGCGGAGAGACCCAGTACTTC.

On this clonotype: The junction does not match germline at one end; this may be a read error. This chain uses TRBV23-1 with TRBJ2-7, with 9 nucleotides matching TRBD1. TRBV23-1 is an open reading frame, and its role is uncertain. This CDR3 spans 16 amino acids. DNA of the CDR3: TGCGCCAGCAGTCCTCTTCAGTGTCTTGGACAGGGGAATTTCAACTTC. Amino acids: CASSPLQCLGQGNFNF.

V gene TRBV15 combines with J gene TRBJ2-1, with D maybe TRBD2 (5 bases). V lost 2 bases and J 4 bases, leaving 15 bases between the germline ends. Germline CDR1 and CDR2: LNHNV and YYDKDF (reference sequence). The CDR3 has 16 residues. CDR3 coding DNA: TGTGCCACCAGCAGAAACCTGGAGGCGTTTTACAATGAGCAGTTCTTC. The encoded protein is CATSRNLEAFYNEQFF.